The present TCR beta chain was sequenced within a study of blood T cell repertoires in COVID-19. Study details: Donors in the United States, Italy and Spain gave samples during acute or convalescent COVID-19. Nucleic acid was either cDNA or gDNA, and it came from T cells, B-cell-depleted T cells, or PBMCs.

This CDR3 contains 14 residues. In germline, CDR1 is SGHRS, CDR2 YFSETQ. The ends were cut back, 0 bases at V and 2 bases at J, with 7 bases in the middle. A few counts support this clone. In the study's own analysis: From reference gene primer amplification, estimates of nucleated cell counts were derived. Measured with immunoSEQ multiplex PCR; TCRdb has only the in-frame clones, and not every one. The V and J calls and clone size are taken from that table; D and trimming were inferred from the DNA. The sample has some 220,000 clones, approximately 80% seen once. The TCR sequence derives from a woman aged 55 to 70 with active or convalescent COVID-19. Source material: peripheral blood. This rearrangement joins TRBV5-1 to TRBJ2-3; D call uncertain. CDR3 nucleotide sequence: TGCGCCAGCAGCTTGGTTGGCCCCACAGATACGCAGTATTTT. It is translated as CASSLVGPTDTQYF.